This T cell receptor beta chain is drawn from a study of blood T cells in healthy people across ages. With a J-beta primer mix and a sample-barcoded 5' primer, a second PCR ran roughly 6 to 11 cycles. TCRdb fed the 5' RACE reads into MiXCR, producing one record per CDR3 protein. The table shows fewer than 900,000 distinct CDR3 sequences, with 49% occurring only once. This clonotype was detected ten times or more. Trimming took 4 bases from V and 0 from J; bases not matched to a gene: 3. CDR3 length: 14 residues. The rearrangement joins TRBV12-3 or TRBV12-4 to TRBJ2-7, with TRBD2 matching 7 bases. The sequence was obtained from a woman aged 55-70 years in good health. Specimen: blood. CDR3 protein: CASSSGGSSYEQYF. The CDR3, as DNA: TGTGCCAGCAGTTCAGGCGGGAGCTCCTACGAGCAGTACTTC.